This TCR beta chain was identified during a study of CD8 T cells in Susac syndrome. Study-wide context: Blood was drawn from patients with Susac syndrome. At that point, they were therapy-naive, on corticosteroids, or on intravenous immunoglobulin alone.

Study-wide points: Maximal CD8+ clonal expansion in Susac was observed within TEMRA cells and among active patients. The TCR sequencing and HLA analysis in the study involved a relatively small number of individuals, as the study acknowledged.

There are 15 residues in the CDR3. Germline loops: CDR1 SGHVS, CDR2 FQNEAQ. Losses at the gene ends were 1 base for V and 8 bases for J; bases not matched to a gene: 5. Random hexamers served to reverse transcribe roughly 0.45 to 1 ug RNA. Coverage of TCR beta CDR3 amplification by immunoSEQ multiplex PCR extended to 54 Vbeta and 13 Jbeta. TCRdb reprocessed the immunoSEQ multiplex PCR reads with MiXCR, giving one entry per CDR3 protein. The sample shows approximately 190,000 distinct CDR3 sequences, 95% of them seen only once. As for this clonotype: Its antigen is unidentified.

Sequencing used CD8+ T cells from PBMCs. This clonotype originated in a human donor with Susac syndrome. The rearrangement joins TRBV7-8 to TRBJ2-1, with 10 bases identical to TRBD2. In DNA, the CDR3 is TGTGCCAGCAGCTTAGAACCAGGACTAGCGGATGAGCAGTTCTTC. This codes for CASSLEPGLADEQFF.